These 30 T cell receptor beta chains were all obtained from the same sample, sequenced in a study of CXCR3-negative and CXCR3-positive naive CD8 T cells. Study-level results: CXCR3-expressing naive cells carried TRB CDR3s more hydrophobic than those of CXCR3-negative naive cells.

No antigen has been assigned to these receptors. The libraries of TRB cDNA were prepared using 5' RACE with UMI labels. After re-calling the 5' RACE reads, TCRdb lists one entry per CDR3 protein, DNA absent. The table counts 60,000 to 65,000 distinct CDR3 sequences; around 5% lies in the top ten. The specimen was naive CXCR3+ CD8+ T cells from blood. The sample's subset: CD45RO-CCR7+CD27+CD95- naive CD8+ T cells expressing CXCR3 (TNR3+). All receptors come from a human donor in good health. Some clones in this sample may be carry-over from other donors' samples.

The CDR3 is CSAGDGNTDTQYF. The rearrangement links TRBV20-1 to TRBJ2-3; lacking DNA, the TRBD1 call made by TCRdb goes unchecked. This CDR3 has 13 amino acids. Germline loops: CDR1 DFQATT, CDR2 SNEGSKA (reference sequence).

V and J are TRBV12-3 or TRBV12-4 and TRBJ2-7; TCRdb names TRBD2, which stays unverified in the absence of DNA. This CDR3 is 13 amino acids long. The CDR3: CASSLLATDEQYF.

The gene calls are TRBV6-2 or TRBV6-3 and TRBJ1-5. Per the germline V gene, CDR1 is MNHEY and CDR2 is SVGEGT. The CDR3 runs to 14 residues. CDR3 sequence reads: CASSFGRLDQPQHF.

The V and J genes are TRBV4-2 and TRBJ2-3; with no DNA, the TCRdb D assignment of TRBD2 cannot be verified. CDR1 LGHNA and CDR2 YNFKEQ come from the germline V gene. The CDR3 has 20 residues. The CDR3 sequence is CASSQYGTSGGAPSTDTQYF.

J is TRBJ1-2 and V is TRBV7-2; TCRdb returns TRBD1, unconfirmable since there is no DNA. Germline values: CDR1 SGHTA, CDR2 FQGNSA. The CDR3 extends over 13 amino acids. CDR3 sequence reads: CASAPTGHYGYTF. Complete variable domain (other parts from reference TRBV7-2 and TRBJ1-2): GAGVSQSPSNKVTEKGKDVELRCDPISGHTALYWYRQSLGQGLEFLIYFQGNSAPDKSGLPSDRFSAERTGGSVSTLTIQRTQQEDSAVYLCASAPTGHYGYTFGSGTRLTVV.

V is TRBV7-9 and J is TRBJ2-7; without DNA, the TCRdb call of TRBD1 cannot be checked. This CDR3 spans 15 amino acids. Germline V gene lookup returns CDR1 SEHNR and CDR2 FQNEAQ (reference sequence). CDR3 in amino acids: CASSLIPSGSYEQYF.

The chain couples TRBV7-9 to TRBJ2-2; the D gene TCRdb calls, TRBD1, cannot be checked with no DNA. Germline CDR1 SEHNR, CDR2 FQNEAQ (reference sequence). The CDR3 has 12 residues. CDR3 sequence: CASQGVTGELFF.

The rearrangement links TRBV7-9 to TRBJ2-1; TCRdb's D call, TRBD1, is unchecked because there is no DNA. The CDR3 has 18 residues. Germline V gene data show CDR1 as SEHNR and CDR2 as FQNEAQ (reference sequence). This chain's CDR3 is CASSFYHRGQSSYNEQFF.

This chain joins TRBV7-9 and TRBJ2-7; with no DNA, the TCRdb D assignment of TRBD1 cannot be verified. CDR1 and CDR2 from the germline V gene are SEHNR and FQNEAQ (reference sequence). The CDR3 has 13 residues. CDR3 protein: CASSRTGSNEQYF.

This chain uses TRBV5-5 with TRBJ2-1; TCRdb indicates TRBD2, and absent DNA this call remains unverified. This CDR3 has 15 amino acids. In germline, CDR1 is SGHKS, CDR2 YYEKEE (reference sequence). The CDR3 is CASSPGETRDNEQFF.

The V call is TRBV20-1, the J call TRBJ2-5; the D call of TRBD1 rests on TCRdb alone, since no DNA is present to check it. From germline, CDR1 is DFQATT and CDR2 SNEGSKA (reference sequence). The CDR3 spans 14 residues. The CDR3 sequence is CSARDGNPQETQYF.

The chain has TRBV6-5 and TRBJ1-2; TCRdb names TRBD1, which stays unverified in the absence of DNA. This CDR3 comprises 17 residues. The germline CDR1 and CDR2 sequences are MNHEY and SVGAGI. CDR3 sequence reads: CASTRDRPEGVLYGYTF.

The chain is built from TRBV20-1 and TRBJ1-1; lacking DNA, the TRBD1 call made by TCRdb goes unchecked. Germline loops: CDR1 DFQATT, CDR2 SNEGSKA (reference sequence). The CDR3 covers 12 residues. The chain's CDR3 is CSAPEGATEAFF.

The genes are TRBV7-2 and TRBJ2-1. The CDR3 has 16 amino acids. Germline loops: CDR1 SGHTA, CDR2 FQGNSA. The CDR3 sequence: CASSSGVWQVRYEQFF.

The chain is built from TRBV20-1 and TRBJ2-2; with no DNA, the TCRdb D assignment of TRBD1 cannot be verified. The germline V gene encodes CDR1 DFQATT and CDR2 SNEGSKA (reference sequence). This CDR3 comprises 13 residues. The CDR3 loop reads CSASPPSTGELFF.

The chain is built from TRBV6-2 or TRBV6-3 and TRBJ2-3; TCRdb names TRBD1, which stays unverified in the absence of DNA. CDR1 MNHEY and CDR2 SVGEGT come from the germline V gene. The CDR3 extends over 16 amino acids. The chain's CDR3 is CASSYWGQASTDTQYF.

This chain connects TRBV7-6 to TRBJ1-6; TCRdb returns TRBD1, unconfirmable since there is no DNA. CDR3 length equals 15 residues. The germline CDR1 and CDR2 sequences are SGHVS and FNYEAQ. CDR3 protein: CASSAGLGRNSPLHF.

The chain combines TRBV12-3 or TRBV12-4 with TRBJ1-1; there is no DNA to check the TCRdb D call of TRBD1. CDR3 length: 15 residues. CDR3 residues: CASSPGTGGLTEAFF.

The J gene is TRBJ2-7, the V gene TRBV25-1; absent DNA, TCRdb's TRBD2 call cannot be checked. Germline lookup yields CDR1 MGHDK and CDR2 SYGVNS. This CDR3 comprises 17 residues. The CDR3 protein is CASSDPGLAGDSYEQYF.

The chain uses TRBV20-1 and TRBJ2-3; with no DNA, the TCRdb D assignment of TRBD1 cannot be verified. Looked up from germline, CDR1 is DFQATT and CDR2 is SNEGSKA (reference sequence). The CDR3 runs 14 residues. The CDR3 loop reads CSASLFRPTDTQYF.

The chain has TRBV29-1 and TRBJ2-3; TCRdb names TRBD2, which stays unverified in the absence of DNA. The germline V gene has CDR1 SQVTM and CDR2 ANQGSEA. The CDR3 runs to 16 residues. CDR3 residues: CSVEDLTSGTTDTQYF.

CDR3 loop: CATSDRTLTDSLETQYF. The chain carries TRBV24-1 and TRBJ2-5; TCRdb returns TRBD1, unconfirmable since there is no DNA. CDR1 is KGHDR, CDR2 SFDVKD, per germline. The CDR3 totals 17 residues.

Judged by frequency, this clonotype is medium-sized. V is TRBV12-5 and J is TRBJ2-5. The germline CDR1 and CDR2 sequences are LGHNT and FRNRAP. The CDR3 has 11 residues. The CDR3 reads CASGLLETQYF.

This chain uses TRBV29-1 with TRBJ2-7; the TCRdb call, TRBD1, lacks DNA for checking. This CDR3 has 12 amino acids. Germline V CDR1 and CDR2: SQVTM, ANQGSEA. The CDR3 loop reads CSVEDGGYEQYF.

The V gene is TRBV7-9, the J gene TRBJ2-5; TCRdb indicates TRBD1, and absent DNA this call remains unverified. Per the germline V gene, CDR1 is SEHNR and CDR2 is FQNEAQ (reference sequence). The CDR3 extends over 15 amino acids. CDR3 amino acids: CASSLVVGALETQYF.

The V and J genes are TRBV29-1 and TRBJ1-1; absent DNA, TCRdb's TRBD1 call cannot be checked. Looked up from germline, CDR1 is SQVTM and CDR2 is ANQGSEA. CDR3 length equals 16 residues. The chain's CDR3 is CSVDPIQGNIGTEAFF.

This chain uses TRBV25-1 with TRBJ1-2; the D call of TRBD1 rests on TCRdb alone, since no DNA is present to check it. The germline gives CDR1 MGHDK, CDR2 SYGVNS. CDR3 length equals 13 residues. The CDR3 loop is CASSEGQGYGYTF.

This sequence joins TRBV4-2 and TRBJ2-1. The CDR3 is made up of 14 amino acids. CDR1 and CDR2 from the germline V gene are LGHNA and YNFKEQ. The CDR3 sequence is CASSQDLLNNEQFF.

CDR3 region: CAIRAPNTGELFF. The genes are TRBV6-2 or TRBV6-3 and TRBJ2-2; the TCRdb D gene call, TRBD2, has no DNA to confirm it. CDR1 is MNHEY, CDR2 SVGEGT, per germline. The CDR3 has 13 amino acids.

This chain links TRBV29-1 with TRBJ2-7; with no DNA, the TCRdb D assignment of TRBD1 cannot be verified. The length of the CDR3 is 14 residues. Germline V gene sequence: CDR1 SQVTM, CDR2 ANQGSEA. The chain's CDR3 is CSVVPPGRSYEQYF.